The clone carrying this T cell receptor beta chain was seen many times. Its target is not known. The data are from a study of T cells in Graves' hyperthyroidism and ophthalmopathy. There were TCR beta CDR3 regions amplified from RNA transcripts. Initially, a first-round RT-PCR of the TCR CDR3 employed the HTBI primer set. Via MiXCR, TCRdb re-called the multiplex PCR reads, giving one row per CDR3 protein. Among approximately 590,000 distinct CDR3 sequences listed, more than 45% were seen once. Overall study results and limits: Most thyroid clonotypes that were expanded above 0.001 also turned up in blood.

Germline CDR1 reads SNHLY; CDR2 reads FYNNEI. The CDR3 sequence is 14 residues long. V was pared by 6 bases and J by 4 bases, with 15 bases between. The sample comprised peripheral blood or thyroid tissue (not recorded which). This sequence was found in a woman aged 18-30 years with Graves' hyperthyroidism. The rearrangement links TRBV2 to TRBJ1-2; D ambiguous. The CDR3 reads CASRTDPLPYGYTF. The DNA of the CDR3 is TGTGCCAGCAGGACGGACCCACTACCCTATGGCTACACCTTC.